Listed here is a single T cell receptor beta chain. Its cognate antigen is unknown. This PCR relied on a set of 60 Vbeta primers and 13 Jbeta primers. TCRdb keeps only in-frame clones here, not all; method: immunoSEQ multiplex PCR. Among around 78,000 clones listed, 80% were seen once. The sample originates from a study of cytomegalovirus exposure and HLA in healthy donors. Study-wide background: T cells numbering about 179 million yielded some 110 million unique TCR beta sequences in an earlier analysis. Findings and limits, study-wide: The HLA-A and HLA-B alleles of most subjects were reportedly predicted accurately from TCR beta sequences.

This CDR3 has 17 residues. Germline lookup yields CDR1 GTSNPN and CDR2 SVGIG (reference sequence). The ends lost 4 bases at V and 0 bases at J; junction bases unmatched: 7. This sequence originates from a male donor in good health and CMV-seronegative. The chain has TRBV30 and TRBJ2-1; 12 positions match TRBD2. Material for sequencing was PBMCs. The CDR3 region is CAWTRTGLAGSYNEQFF. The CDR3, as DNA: TGTGCCTGGACGCGAACGGGACTAGCGGGCTCCTACAATGAGCAGTTCTTC. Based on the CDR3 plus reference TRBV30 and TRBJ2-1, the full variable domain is SQTIHQWPATLVQPVGSPLSLECTVEGTSNPNLYWYRQAAGRGLQLLFYSVGIGQISSEVPQNLSASRPQDRQFILSSKKLLLSDSGFYLCAWTRTGLAGSYNEQFFGPGTRLTVL.